A selection of T cell receptor beta chains follows, all from one sample in a study of response to subunit inactivated influenza vaccine. Each CDR3 protein is one row after TCRdb ran MiXCR on the RT-PCR reads. The repertoire has about 700,000 distinct CDR3 sequences, 15% to 18% of them found once; the top ten carry around 10%. The specimen was PBMCs from blood, collected about 12 days after vaccination. The receptor source for this set is a man aged 50-60 years who received an inactivated influenza vaccine. Each CDR3 is given with its conserved first and last residue. The D gene is left open where the match is weak. Some rows have no size entry. The others give once, few or many, or a class for an expanded clone.

cdr3_aa: CASSLVYSYEQYF
cdr3_nt: TGTGCCAGCAGTTTAGTTTACTCCTACGAGCAGTACTTC
d_call: NA
v_call: TRBV28
j_call: TRBJ2-7
clone_size: many

cdr3_aa: CASSQDVGFFQETQYF
cdr3_nt: TGTGCCAGCAGCCAAGATGTAGGATTCTTCCAAGAGACCCAGTACTTC
d_call: NA
v_call: TRBV14
j_call: TRBJ2-5
clone_size: once

cdr3_aa: CASSPFSGGGSTDTQYF
cdr3_nt: TGTGCCAGCAGCCCCTTTTCGGGGGGGGGTAGCACAGATACGCAGTATTTT
d_call: TRBD2
v_call: TRBV14
j_call: TRBJ2-3
clone_size: NA

cdr3_aa: CASSSVRGSLSEAFF
cdr3_nt: TGTGCCAGCAGTTCCGTCAGGGGGAGTCTCTCTGAAGCTTTCTTT
d_call: TRBD1
v_call: TRBV11-2
j_call: TRBJ1-1
clone_size: few

cdr3_aa: CASSGYRDLLTDTQYF
cdr3_nt: TGTGCCAGCAGTGGGTACAGGGACTTACTCACAGATACGCAGTATTTT
d_call: NA
v_call: TRBV2
j_call: TRBJ2-3
clone_size: NA

cdr3_aa: CASSESRLVSQFF
cdr3_nt: TGCGCCAGCAGTGAGTCAAGGCTAGTGAGTCAGTTCTTC
d_call: NA
v_call: TRBV10-1
j_call: TRBJ2-1
clone_size: few

cdr3_aa: CASSSLAGGPYEQYF
cdr3_nt: TGTGCCAGCAGTTCTTTAGCGGGGGGCCCCTACGAGCAGTACTTC
d_call: TRBD2
v_call: TRBV12-3/TRBV12-4
j_call: TRBJ2-7
clone_size: few

cdr3_aa: CASNQLGAADTQYF
cdr3_nt: TGTGCCAGCAACCAACTGGGGGCGGCAGATACGCAGTATTTT
d_call: NA
v_call: TRBV9
j_call: TRBJ2-3
clone_size: NA

cdr3_aa: CASSWQATEEETQYF
cdr3_nt: TGTGCCAGCAGCTGGCAGGCGACCGAGGAAGAGACCCAGTACTTC
d_call: NA
v_call: TRBV5-6
j_call: TRBJ2-5
clone_size: NA

cdr3_aa: CAWSDGYGYTF
cdr3_nt: TGTGCCTGGAGTGACGGCTATGGCTACACCTTC
d_call: NA
v_call: TRBV30
j_call: TRBJ1-2
clone_size: few

cdr3_aa: CASSFGGGAAEQYF
cdr3_nt: TGTGCCAGCAGCTTCGGCGGGGGGGCAGCCGAGCAGTACTTC
d_call: TRBD2
v_call: TRBV7-2
j_call: TRBJ2-7
clone_size: NA

cdr3_aa: CASSLVVGSKDTQYF
cdr3_nt: TGTGCCAGCAGTTTAGTTGTCGGGAGTAAAGATACGCAGTATTTT
d_call: NA
v_call: TRBV28
j_call: TRBJ2-3
clone_size: few

cdr3_aa: CASSQDGAKVDEQFF
cdr3_nt: TGTGCCAGCAGCCAAGATGGAGCTAAAGTCGATGAGCAGTTCTTC
d_call: NA
v_call: TRBV3-1
j_call: TRBJ2-1
clone_size: NA

cdr3_aa: CSLREGLSYNEQFF
cdr3_nt: TGCAGCTTAAGAGAGGGCCTCTCCTACAATGAGCAGTTCTTC
d_call: NA
v_call: TRBV29-1
j_call: TRBJ2-1
clone_size: few

cdr3_aa: CASSHGDRGYAQYF
cdr3_nt: TGTGCCAGCAGTCACGGGGACAGGGGGTATGCGCAGTATTTT
d_call: TRBD1
v_call: TRBV6-5
j_call: TRBJ2-3
clone_size: NA

cdr3_aa: CASSLGSGELFF
cdr3_nt: TGTGCTAGCAGCTTAGGGTCCGGGGAGCTGTTTTTT
d_call: NA
v_call: TRBV12-3/TRBV12-4
j_call: TRBJ2-2
clone_size: many

cdr3_aa: CSGDSHSTDTQYF
cdr3_nt: TGCAGTGGGGACAGCCATAGCACAGATACGCAGTATTTT
d_call: TRBD1
v_call: TRBV20-1
j_call: TRBJ2-3
clone_size: many

cdr3_aa: CASSQEPSGGWTQYF
cdr3_nt: TGTGCCAGCAGCCAAGAGCCTAGCGGGGGATGGACCCAGTACTTC
d_call: TRBD2
v_call: TRBV4-2
j_call: TRBJ2-5
clone_size: few

cdr3_aa: CASSVGAGLDTEAFF
cdr3_nt: TGTGCCAGCAGCGTAGGCGCGGGTTTGGACACTGAAGCTTTCTTT
d_call: NA
v_call: TRBV9
j_call: TRBJ1-1
clone_size: NA

cdr3_aa: CASSQGRYTQYF
cdr3_nt: TGTGCCAGCAGCCAAGGACGATATACGCAGTATTTT
d_call: NA
v_call: TRBV14
j_call: TRBJ2-3
clone_size: NA

cdr3_aa: CSGGGVNTEAFF
cdr3_nt: TGCAGCGGGGGAGGGGTGAACACTGAAGCTTTCTTT
d_call: NA
v_call: TRBV29-1
j_call: TRBJ1-1
clone_size: few

cdr3_aa: CASSITRGLSNEQFF
cdr3_nt: TGTGCCAGCAGTATCACCCGGGGGCTGTCCAATGAGCAGTTCTTC
d_call: NA
v_call: TRBV7-2
j_call: TRBJ2-1
clone_size: few

cdr3_aa: CASSLRVSLYF
cdr3_nt: TGTGCCAGCAGTCTCAGGGTTTCTCTGTATTTT
d_call: NA
v_call: TRBV12-3/TRBV12-4
j_call: TRBJ2-3
clone_size: few

cdr3_aa: CCARDRWRGAWPEAFF
cdr3_nt: TGCTGTGCTAGAGATCGGTGGAGGGGCGCGTGGCCTGAAGCTTTCTTT
d_call: NA
v_call: TRBV20-1
j_call: TRBJ1-1
clone_size: NA

cdr3_aa: CASSYAQNTEAFF
cdr3_nt: TGTGCCAGCAGTTACGCCCAGAACACTGAAGCTTTCTTT
d_call: NA
v_call: TRBV6-5
j_call: TRBJ1-1
clone_size: few

cdr3_aa: CASSPQQSGDTQYF
cdr3_nt: TGTGCCAGCTCACCACAGCAGAGTGGAGATACGCAGTATTTT
d_call: NA
v_call: TRBV18
j_call: TRBJ2-3
clone_size: once

cdr3_aa: CAISESRQGSEQYF
cdr3_nt: TGTGCCATCAGTGAGTCGAGACAGGGTAGCGAGCAGTACTTC
d_call: TRBD1
v_call: TRBV10-3
j_call: TRBJ2-7
clone_size: NA

cdr3_aa: CASTSGDRPNEKLFF
cdr3_nt: TGTGCCAGCACCTCGGGGGACAGGCCTAATGAAAAACTGTTTTTT
d_call: TRBD1
v_call: TRBV28
j_call: TRBJ1-4
clone_size: few

cdr3_aa: CASTAGWGPTGEQYF
cdr3_nt: TGTGCCAGCACCGCAGGTTGGGGACCCACCGGAGAGCAGTACTTC
d_call: NA
v_call: TRBV6-2/TRBV6-3
j_call: TRBJ2-7
clone_size: NA

cdr3_aa: CASSRTQGNEQFF
cdr3_nt: TGTGCCAGCAGTCGGACACAGGGGAATGAGCAGTTCTTC
d_call: TRBD1
v_call: TRBV2
j_call: TRBJ2-1
clone_size: few